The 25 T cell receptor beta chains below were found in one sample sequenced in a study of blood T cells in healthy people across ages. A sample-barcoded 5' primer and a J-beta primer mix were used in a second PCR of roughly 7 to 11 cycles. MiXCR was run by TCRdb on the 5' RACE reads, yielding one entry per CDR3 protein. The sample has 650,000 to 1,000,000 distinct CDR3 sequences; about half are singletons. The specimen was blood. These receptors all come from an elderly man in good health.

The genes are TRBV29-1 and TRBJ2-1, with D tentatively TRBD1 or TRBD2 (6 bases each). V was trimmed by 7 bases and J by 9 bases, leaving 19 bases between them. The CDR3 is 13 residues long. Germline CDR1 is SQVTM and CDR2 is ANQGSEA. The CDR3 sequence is CSAHLMRGVEQFF. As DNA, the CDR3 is TGCAGCGCACACTTGATGAGGGGGGTTGAGCAGTTCTTC.

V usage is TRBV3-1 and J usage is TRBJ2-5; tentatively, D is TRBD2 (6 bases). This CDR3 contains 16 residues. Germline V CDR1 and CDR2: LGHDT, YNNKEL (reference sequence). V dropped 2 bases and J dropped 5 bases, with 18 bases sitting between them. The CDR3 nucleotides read TGTGCCAGCAGCCAAACTAGCAGGAGTGCGGGGGAGACCCAGTACTTC. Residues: CASSQTSRSAGETQYF.

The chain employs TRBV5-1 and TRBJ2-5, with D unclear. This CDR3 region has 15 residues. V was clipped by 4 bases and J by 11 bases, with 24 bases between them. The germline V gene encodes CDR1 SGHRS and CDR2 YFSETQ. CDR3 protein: CASSISALTYNEQYF. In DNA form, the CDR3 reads TGCGCCAGCAGCATATCAGCCCTCACCTACAATGAGCAGTACTTC.

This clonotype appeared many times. CDR3 DNA sequence: TGTGCCAGCAGCCAACCCGGACTAGCGGGATCCTACGAGCAGTACTTC. Its translation: CASSQPGLAGSYEQYF. The chain uses TRBV6-6 and TRBJ2-7, with 12 nucleotides matching TRBD2. CDR1 is MNHNY and CDR2 is SVGAGI in the germline V gene (reference sequence). Germline trimming cut 6 bases from V and 1 base from J; bases unmatched to any gene: 7. The CDR3 spans 16 residues.

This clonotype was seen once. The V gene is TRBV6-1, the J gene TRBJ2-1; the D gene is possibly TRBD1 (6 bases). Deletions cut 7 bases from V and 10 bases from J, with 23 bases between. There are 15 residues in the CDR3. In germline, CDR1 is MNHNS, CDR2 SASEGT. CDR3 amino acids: CASKNGQVVRGEQFF. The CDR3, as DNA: TGTGCCAGCAAAAACGGGCAGGTGGTTAGGGGGGAGCAGTTCTTC.

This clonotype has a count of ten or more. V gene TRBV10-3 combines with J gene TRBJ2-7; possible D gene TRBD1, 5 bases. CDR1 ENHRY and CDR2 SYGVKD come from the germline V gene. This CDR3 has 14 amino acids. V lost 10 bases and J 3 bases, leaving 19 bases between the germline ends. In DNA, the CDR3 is TGTGCCACCGGCGTAGATGGGGCTGGCTACGAGCAGTACTTC. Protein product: CATGVDGAGYEQYF.

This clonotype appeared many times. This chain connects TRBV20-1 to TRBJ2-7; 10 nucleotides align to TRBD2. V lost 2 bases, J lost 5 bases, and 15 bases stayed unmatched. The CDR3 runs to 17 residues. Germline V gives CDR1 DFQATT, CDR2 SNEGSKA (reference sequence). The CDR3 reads CSARTRAGGYLRDEQYF. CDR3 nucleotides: TGCAGTGCTAGAACAAGAGCGGGAGGGTATTTGCGGGACGAGCAGTACTTC.

CDR3: CSARRGGQGYRNSPLHF. The CDR3 nucleotides are TGCAGTGCTCGTAGGGGCGGACAGGGGTACCGAAATTCACCCCTCCACTTT. The chain uses TRBV20-1 and TRBJ1-6, with 9 bases that match TRBD1. J lost 7 bases, V lost 5 bases, and 15 bases had no gene match. The CDR3 is 17 amino acids. Per the germline V gene, CDR1 is DFQATT and CDR2 is SNEGSKA (reference sequence).

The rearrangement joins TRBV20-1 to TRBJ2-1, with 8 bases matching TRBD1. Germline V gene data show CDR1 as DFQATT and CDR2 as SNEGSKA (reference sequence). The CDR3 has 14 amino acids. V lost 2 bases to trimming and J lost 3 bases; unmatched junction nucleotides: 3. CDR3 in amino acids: CSARQGADYNEQFF. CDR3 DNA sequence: TGCAGTGCTAGACAGGGGGCGGACTACAATGAGCAGTTCTTC.

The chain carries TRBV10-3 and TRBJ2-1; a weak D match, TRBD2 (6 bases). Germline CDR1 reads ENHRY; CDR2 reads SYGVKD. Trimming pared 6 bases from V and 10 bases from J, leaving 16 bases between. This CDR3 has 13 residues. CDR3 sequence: CAIRVWDSYEQFF. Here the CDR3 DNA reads TGTGCCATCAGGGTCTGGGACTCCTACGAGCAGTTCTTC.

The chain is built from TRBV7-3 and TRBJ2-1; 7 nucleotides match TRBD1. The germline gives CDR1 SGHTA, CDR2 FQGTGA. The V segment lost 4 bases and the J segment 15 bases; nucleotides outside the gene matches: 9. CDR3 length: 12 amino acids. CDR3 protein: CASSSYRGNRFF. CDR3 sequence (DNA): TGTGCCAGCAGCTCCTACAGGGGAAATAGGTTCTTC.

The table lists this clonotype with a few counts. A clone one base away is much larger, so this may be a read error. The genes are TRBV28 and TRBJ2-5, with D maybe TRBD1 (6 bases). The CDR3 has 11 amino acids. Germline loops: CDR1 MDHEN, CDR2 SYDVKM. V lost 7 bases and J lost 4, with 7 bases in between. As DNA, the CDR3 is TGTGCCAGCAAACAGGGAGAGACCCAGTACTTC. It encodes CASKQGETQYF.

The DNA for the CDR3 is TGTGCCAGCATCGGCTTCCACGGGACAGGGAAGGGTGAAGCTTTCTTT. It specifies CASIGFHGTGKGEAFF. V gene TRBV21-1 combines with J gene TRBJ1-1; the table's D call of TRBD1 was not tested on the DNA. TRBV21-1 counts as a pseudogene. This CDR3 region has 16 residues.

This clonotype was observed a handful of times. For the CDR3, the DNA is TGTGCCATCAGTGGTCGGAGTAGCGGACTTCAAGAGACCCAGTACTTC. This translates into CAISGRSSGLQETQYF. The chain couples TRBV10-3 to TRBJ2-5; maybe TRBD2 (6 bases). Germline V CDR1 and CDR2: ENHRY, SYGVKD. The V end lost 4 bases, the J end lost 2 bases, and 17 bases lay between the germline ends. There are 16 residues in the CDR3.

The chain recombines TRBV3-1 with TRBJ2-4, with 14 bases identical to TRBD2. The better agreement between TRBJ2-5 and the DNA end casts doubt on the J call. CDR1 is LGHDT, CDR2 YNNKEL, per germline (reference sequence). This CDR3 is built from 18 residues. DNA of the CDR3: TGTGCCAGCAGCCAAGTGGAAAAGGGACTAGCGGGAGAGAAGACCCAGTACTTC. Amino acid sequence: CASSQVEKGLAGEKTQYF.

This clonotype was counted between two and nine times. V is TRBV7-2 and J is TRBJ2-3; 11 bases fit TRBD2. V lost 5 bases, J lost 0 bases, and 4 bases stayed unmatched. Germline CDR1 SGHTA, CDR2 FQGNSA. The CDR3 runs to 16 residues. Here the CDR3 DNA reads TGTGCCAGCAGCGTTACTAGCGGGGGCAGCACAGATACGCAGTATTTT. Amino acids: CASSVTSGGSTDTQYF. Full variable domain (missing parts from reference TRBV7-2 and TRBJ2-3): GAGVSQSPSNKVTEKGKDVELRCDPISGHTALYWYRQSLGQGLEFLIYFQGNSAPDKSGLPSDRFSAERTGGSVSTLTIQRTQQEDSAVYLCASSVTSGGSTDTQYFGPGTRLTVL.

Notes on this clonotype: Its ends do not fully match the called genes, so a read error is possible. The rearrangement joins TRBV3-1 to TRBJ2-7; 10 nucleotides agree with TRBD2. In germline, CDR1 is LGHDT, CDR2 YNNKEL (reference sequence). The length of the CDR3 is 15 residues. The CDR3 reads CTSSPSGRKPYEQYF. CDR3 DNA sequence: TGTACCAGCAGCCCTAGCGGGAGAAAGCCCTACGAGCAGTACTTC.

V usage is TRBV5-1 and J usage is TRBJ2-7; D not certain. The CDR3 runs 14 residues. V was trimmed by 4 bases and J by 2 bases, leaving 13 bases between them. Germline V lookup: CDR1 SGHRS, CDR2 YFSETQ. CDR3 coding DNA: TGCGCCAGCAGCCAGACGGTTGCTACCTACGAGCAGTACTTC. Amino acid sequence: CASSQTVATYEQYF.

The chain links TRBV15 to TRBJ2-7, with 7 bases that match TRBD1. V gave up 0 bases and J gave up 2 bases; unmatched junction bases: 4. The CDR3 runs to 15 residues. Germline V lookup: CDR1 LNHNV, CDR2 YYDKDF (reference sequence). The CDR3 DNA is TGTGCCACCAGCAGAGAACAGGGGATAACCTACGAGCAGTACTTC. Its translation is CATSREQGITYEQYF.

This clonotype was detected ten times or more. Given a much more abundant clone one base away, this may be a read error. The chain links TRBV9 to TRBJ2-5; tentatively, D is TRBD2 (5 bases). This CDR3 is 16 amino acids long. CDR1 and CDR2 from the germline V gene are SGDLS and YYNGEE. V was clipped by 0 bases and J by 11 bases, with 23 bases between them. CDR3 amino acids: CASSVADRGWNNEQYF. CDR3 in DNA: TGTGCCAGCAGCGTAGCGGATCGAGGGTGGAACAATGAGCAGTACTTC.

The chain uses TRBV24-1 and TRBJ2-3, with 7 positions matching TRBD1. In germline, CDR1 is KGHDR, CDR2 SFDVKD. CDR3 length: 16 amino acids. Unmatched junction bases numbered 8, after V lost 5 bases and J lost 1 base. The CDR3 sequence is CATSGSMGTGTDTQYF. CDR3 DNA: TGTGCCACCAGTGGGAGCATGGGGACAGGCACAGATACGCAGTATTTT.

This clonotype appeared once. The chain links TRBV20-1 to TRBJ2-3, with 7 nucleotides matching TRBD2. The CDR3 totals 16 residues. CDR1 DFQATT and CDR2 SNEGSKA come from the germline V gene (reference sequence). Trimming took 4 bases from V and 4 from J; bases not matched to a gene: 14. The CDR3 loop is CSAKRPLREIADTQYF. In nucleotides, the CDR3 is TGCAGTGCTAAAAGGCCCCTGCGGGAGATTGCAGATACGCAGTATTTT.

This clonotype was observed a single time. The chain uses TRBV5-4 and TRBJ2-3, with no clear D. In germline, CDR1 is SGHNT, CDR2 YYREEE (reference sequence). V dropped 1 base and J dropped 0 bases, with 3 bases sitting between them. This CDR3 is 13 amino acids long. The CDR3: CASSLWSTDTQYF. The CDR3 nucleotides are TGTGCCAGCAGCTTGTGGAGCACAGATACGCAGTATTTT. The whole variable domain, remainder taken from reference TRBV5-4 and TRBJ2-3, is ETGVTQSPTHLIKTRGQQVTLRCSSQSGHNTVSWYQQALGQGPQFIFQYYREEENGRGNFPPRFSGLQFPNYSSELNVNALELDDSALYLCASSLWSTDTQYFGPGTRLTVL.

The CDR3 region has the DNA TGTGCCAGCAAGGGGGGGCGGACTAGCGGGGGGAAGAATGAGCAGTTCTTC. Translating gives CASKGGRTSGGKNEQFF. The rearrangement uses TRBV12-3 or TRBV12-4 and TRBJ2-1, with 14 bases lining up with TRBD2. The CDR3 extends over 17 amino acids. The J segment lost 7 bases and the V segment lost 7 bases, leaving 12 bases of the junction unmatched.

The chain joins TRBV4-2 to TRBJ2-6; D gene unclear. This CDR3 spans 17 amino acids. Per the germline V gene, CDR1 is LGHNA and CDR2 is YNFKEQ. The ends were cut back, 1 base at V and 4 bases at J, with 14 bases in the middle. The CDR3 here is CASSQGAAGPGANVLTF. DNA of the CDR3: TGTGCCAGCAGCCAAGGTGCAGCCGGGCCAGGGGCCAACGTCCTGACTTTC.